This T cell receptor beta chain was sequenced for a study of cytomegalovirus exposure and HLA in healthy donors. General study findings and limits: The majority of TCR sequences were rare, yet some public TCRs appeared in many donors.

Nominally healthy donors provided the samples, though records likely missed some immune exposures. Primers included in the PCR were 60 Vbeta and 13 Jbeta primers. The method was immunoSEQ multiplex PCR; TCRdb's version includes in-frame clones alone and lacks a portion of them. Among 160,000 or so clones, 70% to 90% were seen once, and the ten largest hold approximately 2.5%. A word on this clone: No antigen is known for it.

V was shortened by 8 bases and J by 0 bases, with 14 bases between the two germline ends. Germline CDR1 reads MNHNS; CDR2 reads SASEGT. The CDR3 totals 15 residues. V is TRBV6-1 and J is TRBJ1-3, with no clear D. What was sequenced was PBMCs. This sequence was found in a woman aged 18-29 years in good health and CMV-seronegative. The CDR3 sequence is CASLYDFNSGNTIYF. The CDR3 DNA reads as TGTGCCAGCTTATACGACTTTAACTCTGGAAACACCATATATTTT.